This T cell receptor (beta chain) originates from a study of early T cells in non-severe SARS-CoV-2 infection. Study-wide context: The authors sequenced bulk RNA from unsorted whole blood, leaving chains unpaired. Study results and caveats: VDJdb matching skewed toward anti-spike CD8 responses, missing private and CD4 specificities.

This clonotype was counted only a few times. The antigen is not known. Molecules of cDNA were individually given unique molecular identifiers that were attached to them. TCRdb redid the calling of the 5' RACE reads with MiXCR, one entry per CDR3 protein. The data hold about 68,000 distinct CDR3 sequences, with approximately 12% observed a single time. Trimming took 6 bases from V and 5 from J, leaving 20 bases between them. The germline gives CDR1 DFQATT, CDR2 SNEGSKA (reference sequence). The CDR3 runs 14 residues. Sequencing was carried out using whole blood. The receptor comes from an adult who was a healthcare worker with PCR-confirmed SARS-CoV-2 infection or an uninfected control (not recorded which). The J gene is TRBJ2-7, the V gene TRBV20-1; no reliable D call. The CDR3 bases are TGCAGTGCCTCGGCCTTTTCAGGATTCGACGAGCAGTACTTC. Its protein is CSASAFSGFDEQYF.